One T cell receptor beta chain is described in this entry. This CDR3 has 13 residues. Per germline, CDR1 SGHDT and CDR2 YYEEEE. Trimming pared 2 bases from V and 3 bases from J, leaving 9 bases between. The sample is drawn from a study of T-cell reconstitution after alpha-beta-depleted transplantation in children. TCRbeta library construction was performed incorporating unique molecular identifiers. TCRdb re-called the PCR reads with MiXCR, one entry per CDR3 protein. Of about 120,000 distinct CDR3 sequences detected, 10% appear once; the ten largest clones hold 8% to 9.5%. This clonotype was obtained from a human donor who donated a stem cell graft to a child with acute lymphoblastic leukemia. The sequencing here drew on PBMCs from the stem cell graft donor, taken from the stem cell graft. The rearrangement joins TRBV5-6 to TRBJ2-7; D remains unclear. CDR3 amino acids: CASSLQRIYEQYF. The CDR3 DNA reads as TGTGCCAGCAGCTTACAAAGGATCTACGAGCAGTACTTC.